Below are 2 T cell receptor beta chains sequenced from a single sample in a study of T cells after yellow fever vaccination. TCRdb ran MiXCR on the 5' RACE reads and lists one entry per CDR3 protein. This table has nearly 300,000 distinct CDR3 sequences, approximately 8% appearing once. Sequencing used CD4+ T cells sorted from PBMCs, obtained 5 days after the yellow fever booster vaccination. The receptors were sampled from a man younger than 35 who received the YFV17D yellow fever vaccine.

The chain is built from TRBV24-1 and TRBJ2-2, with D possibly being TRBD1 (6 bases). Trimming removed 4 bases at V and 3 bases at J, with 11 bases between. This CDR3 has 15 residues. The germline V gene has CDR1 KGHDR and CDR2 SFDVKD. CDR3 sequence reads: CATSDRDTHTGELFF. As DNA, the CDR3 is TGTGCCACCAGTGACAGGGACACCCACACCGGGGAGCTGTTTTTT.

The chain has TRBV10-3 and TRBJ2-1; 7 bases agree with TRBD2. This CDR3 has 11 residues. Germline-derived CDR1 and CDR2 are ENHRY and SYGVKD. After removal of 8 bases from V and 9 bases from J, the junction contained 4 bases not matched to a gene. The CDR3, as DNA: TGTGCCATCTTAGCGGGTACTGAGCAGTTCTTC. This codes for CAILAGTEQFF.